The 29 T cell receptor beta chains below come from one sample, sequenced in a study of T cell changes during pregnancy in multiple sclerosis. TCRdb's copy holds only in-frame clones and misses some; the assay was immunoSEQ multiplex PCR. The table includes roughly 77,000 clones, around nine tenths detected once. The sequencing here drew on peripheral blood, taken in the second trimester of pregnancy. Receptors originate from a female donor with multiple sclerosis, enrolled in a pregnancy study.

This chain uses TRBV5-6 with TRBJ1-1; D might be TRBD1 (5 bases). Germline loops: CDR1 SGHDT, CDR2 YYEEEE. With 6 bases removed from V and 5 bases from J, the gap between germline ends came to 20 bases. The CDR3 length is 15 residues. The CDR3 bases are TGTGCCAGCATGGGGGGGGGAAGTCTAAGGACTGAAGCTTTCTTT. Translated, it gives CASMGGGSLRTEAFF.

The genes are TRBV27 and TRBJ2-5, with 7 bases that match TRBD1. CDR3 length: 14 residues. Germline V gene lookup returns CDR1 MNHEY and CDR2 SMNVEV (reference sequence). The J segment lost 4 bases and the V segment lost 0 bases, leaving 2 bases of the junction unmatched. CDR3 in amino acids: CASSLSYRGETQYF. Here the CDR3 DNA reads TGTGCCAGCAGTTTATCTTACAGGGGAGAGACCCAGTACTTC.

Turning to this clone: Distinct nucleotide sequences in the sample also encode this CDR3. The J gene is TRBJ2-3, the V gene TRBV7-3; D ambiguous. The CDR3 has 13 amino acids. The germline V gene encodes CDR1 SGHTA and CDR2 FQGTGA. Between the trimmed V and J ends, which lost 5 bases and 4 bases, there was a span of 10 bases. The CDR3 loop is CASSINPADTQYF. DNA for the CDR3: TGTGCCAGCAGCATTAACCCGGCAGATACGCAGTATTTT.

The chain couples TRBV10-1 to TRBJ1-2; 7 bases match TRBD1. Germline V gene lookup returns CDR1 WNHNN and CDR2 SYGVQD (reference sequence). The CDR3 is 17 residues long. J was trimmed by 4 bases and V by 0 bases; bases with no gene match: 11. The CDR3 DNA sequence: TGCGCCAGCAGTGAGTCGGGCAGGGGGACAGTTGGCTATGGCTACACCTTC. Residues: CASSESGRGTVGYGYTF.

The CDR3 reads CASSQDGGGRKEKLFF. CDR3 nucleotides: TGCGCCAGCAGCCAAGATGGCGGGGGGCGTAAGGAAAAACTGTTTTTT. The chain employs TRBV4-1 and TRBJ1-4; perhaps TRBD1 as D (6 bases). CDR1 MGHRA and CDR2 YSYEKL come from the germline V gene. Trimming took 0 bases from V and 8 from J, leaving 16 bases between them. The CDR3 loop spans 16 amino acids.

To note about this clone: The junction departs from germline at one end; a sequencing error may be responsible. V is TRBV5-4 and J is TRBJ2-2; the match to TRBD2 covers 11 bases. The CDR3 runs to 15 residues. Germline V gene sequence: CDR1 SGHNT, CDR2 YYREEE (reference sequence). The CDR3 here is CASSPTSGVAGELFF. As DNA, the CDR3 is TGCGCCAGCAGCCCGACTAGCGGGGTCGCCGGGGAGCTGTTTTTT.

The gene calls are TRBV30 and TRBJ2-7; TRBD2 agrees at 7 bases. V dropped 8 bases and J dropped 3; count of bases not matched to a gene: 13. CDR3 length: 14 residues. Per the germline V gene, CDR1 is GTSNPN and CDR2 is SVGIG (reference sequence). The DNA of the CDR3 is TGTGCCATACAAAATCGGGACTACTACTACGAGCAGTACTTC. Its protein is CAIQNRDYYYEQYF. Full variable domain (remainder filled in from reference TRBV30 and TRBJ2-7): SQTIHQWPATLVQPVGSPLSLECTVEGTSNPNLYWYRQAAGRGLQLLFYSVGIGQISSEVPQNLSASRPQDRQFILSSKKLLLSDSGFYLCAIQNRDYYYEQYFGPGTRLTVT.

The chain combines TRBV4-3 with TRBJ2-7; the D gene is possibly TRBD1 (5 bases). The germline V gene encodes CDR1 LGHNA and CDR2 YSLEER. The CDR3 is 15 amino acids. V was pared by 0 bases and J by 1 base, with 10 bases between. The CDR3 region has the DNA TGCGCCAGCAGCCAAGATGGTAGGGGATCCTACGAGCAGTACTTC. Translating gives CASSQDGRGSYEQYF.

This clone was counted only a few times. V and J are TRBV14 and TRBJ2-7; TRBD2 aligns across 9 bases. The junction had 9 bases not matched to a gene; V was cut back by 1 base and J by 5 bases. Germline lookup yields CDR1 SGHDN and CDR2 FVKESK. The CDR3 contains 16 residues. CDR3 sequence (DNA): TGTGCCAGCAGCCAAGCTTTGGGGCGGGGGGGCGACGAGCAGTACTTC. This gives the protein CASSQALGRGGDEQYF.

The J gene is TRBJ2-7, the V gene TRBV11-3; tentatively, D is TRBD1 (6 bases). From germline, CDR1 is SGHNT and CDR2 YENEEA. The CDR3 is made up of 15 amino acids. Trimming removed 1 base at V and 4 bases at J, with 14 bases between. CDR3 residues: CASSLVGQGTYEQYF. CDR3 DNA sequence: TGTGCCAGCAGCTTAGTAGGGCAGGGGACATACGAGCAGTACTTC.

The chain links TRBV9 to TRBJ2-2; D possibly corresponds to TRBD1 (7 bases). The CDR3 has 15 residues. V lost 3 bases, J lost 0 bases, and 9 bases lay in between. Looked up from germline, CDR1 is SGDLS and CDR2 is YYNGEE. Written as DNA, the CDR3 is TGTGCCAGCAGCGGCGGGACAGCGAACACCGGGGAGCTGTTTTTT. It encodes CASSGGTANTGELFF.

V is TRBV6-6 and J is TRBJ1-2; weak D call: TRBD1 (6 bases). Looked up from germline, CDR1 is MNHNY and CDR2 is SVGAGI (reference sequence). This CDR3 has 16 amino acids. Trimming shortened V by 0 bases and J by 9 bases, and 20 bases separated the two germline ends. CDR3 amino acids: CASSYSTFSGDPRYTF. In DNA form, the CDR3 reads TGTGCCAGCAGTTACTCGACTTTTTCAGGGGACCCCCGCTACACCTTC.

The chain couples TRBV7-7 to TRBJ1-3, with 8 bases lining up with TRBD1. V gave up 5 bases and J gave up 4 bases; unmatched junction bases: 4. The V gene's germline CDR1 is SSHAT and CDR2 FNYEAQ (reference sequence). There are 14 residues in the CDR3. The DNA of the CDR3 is TGTGCCAGCAGCCCAGGGGGCTGGGGAAACACCATATATTTT. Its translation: CASSPGGWGNTIYF. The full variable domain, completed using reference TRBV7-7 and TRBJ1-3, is GAGVSQSPRYKVTKRGQDVTLRCDPISSHATLYWYQQALGQGPEFLTYFNYEAQPDKSGLPSDRFSAERPEGSISTLTIQRTEQRDSAMYRCASSPGGWGNTIYFGEGSWLTVV.

The CDR3 sequence: CASRENRGFGNTIYF. CDR3 coding DNA: TGTGCCAGCAGGGAAAACAGGGGGTTTGGAAACACCATATATTTT. The chain carries TRBV7-8 and TRBJ1-3, with TRBD1 identical over 8 bases. From germline, CDR1 is SGHVS and CDR2 FQNEAQ. CDR3 length equals 15 residues. J lost 3 bases, V lost 6 bases, and 7 bases had no gene match.

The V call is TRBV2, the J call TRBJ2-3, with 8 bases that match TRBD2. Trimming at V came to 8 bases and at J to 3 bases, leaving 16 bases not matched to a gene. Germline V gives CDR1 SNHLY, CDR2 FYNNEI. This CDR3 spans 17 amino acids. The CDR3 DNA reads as TGTGCCAGCGGGGGTTCTCATAGCGGGACCAGAACAGATACGCAGTATTTT. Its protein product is CASGGSHSGTRTDTQYF.

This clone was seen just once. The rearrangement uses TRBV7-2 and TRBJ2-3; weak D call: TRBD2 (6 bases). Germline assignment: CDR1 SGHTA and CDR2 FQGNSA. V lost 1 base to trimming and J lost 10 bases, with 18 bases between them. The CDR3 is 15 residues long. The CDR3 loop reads CASSLDTGPAGPQYF. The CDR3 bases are TGTGCCAGCAGCTTAGACACGGGCCCGGCGGGACCGCAGTATTTT.

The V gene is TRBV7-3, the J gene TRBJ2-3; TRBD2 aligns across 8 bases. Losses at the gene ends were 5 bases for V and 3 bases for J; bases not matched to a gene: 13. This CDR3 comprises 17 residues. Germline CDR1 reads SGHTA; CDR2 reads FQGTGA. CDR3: CASSQAGLENGTDTQYF. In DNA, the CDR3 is TGTGCCAGCAGCCAGGCGGGACTAGAAAACGGAACAGATACGCAGTATTTT. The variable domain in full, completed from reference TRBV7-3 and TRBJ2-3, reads GAGVSQTPSNKVTEKGKYVELRCDPISGHTALYWYRQSLGQGPEFLIYFQGTGAADDSGLPNDRFFAVRPEGSVSTLKIQRTERGDSAVYLCASSQAGLENGTDTQYFGPGTRLTVL.

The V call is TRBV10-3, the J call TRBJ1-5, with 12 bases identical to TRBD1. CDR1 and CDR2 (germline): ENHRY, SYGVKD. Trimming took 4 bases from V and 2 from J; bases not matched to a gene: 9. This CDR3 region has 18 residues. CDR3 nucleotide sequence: TGTGCCATCAGTGTGGGGACAGGGGGCCTAGCGGGCAATCAGCCCCAGCATTTT. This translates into CAISVGTGGLAGNQPQHF.

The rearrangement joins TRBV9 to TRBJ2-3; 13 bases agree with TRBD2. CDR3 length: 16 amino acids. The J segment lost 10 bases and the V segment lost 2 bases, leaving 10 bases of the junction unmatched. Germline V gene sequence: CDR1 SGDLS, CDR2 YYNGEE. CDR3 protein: CASSVTSGGTMGAQYF. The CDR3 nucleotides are TGTGCCAGCAGCGTGACTAGCGGGGGGACGATGGGTGCGCAGTATTTT.

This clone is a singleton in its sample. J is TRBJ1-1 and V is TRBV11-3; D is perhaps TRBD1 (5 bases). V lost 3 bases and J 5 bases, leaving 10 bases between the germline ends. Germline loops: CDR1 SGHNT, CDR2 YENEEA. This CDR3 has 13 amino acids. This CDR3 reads CASSLGGWTEAFF. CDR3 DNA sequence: TGTGCCAGCAGCTTGGGGGGTTGGACTGAAGCTTTCTTT.

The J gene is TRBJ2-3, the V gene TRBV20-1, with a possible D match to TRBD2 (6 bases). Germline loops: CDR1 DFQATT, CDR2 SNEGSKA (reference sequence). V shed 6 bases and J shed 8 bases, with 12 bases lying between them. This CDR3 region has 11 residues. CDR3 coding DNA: TGCAGTGCAATGGTGGGGGGTACGCAGTATTTT. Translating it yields CSAMVGGTQYF.

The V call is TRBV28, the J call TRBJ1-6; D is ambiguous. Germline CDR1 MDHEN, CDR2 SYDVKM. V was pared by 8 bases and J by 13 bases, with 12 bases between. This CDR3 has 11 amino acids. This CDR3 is CASGPLGPLHF. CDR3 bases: TGTGCCAGCGGCCCGCTCGGGCCCCTCCACTTT.

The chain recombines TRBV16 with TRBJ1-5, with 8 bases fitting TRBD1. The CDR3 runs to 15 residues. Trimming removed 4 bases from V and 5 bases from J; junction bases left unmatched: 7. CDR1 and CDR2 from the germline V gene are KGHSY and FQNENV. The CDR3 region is CASSRDGQGDQPQHF. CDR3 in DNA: TGTGCCAGCAGCCGCGATGGACAGGGCGATCAGCCCCAGCATTTT.

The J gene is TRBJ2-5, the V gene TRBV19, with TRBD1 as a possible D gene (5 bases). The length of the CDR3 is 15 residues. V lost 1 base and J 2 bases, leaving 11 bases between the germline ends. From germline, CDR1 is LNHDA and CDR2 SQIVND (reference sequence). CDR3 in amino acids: CASSIVPGLQETQYF. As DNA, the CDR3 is TGTGCCAGTAGTATAGTCCCAGGGTTACAAGAGACCCAGTACTTC.

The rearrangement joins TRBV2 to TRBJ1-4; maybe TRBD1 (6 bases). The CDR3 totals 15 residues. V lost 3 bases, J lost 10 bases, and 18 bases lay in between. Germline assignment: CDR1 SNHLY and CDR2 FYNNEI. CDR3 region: CASSDDGGHSGKLFF. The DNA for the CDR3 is TGTGCCAGCAGTGATGACGGGGGGCATTCGGGAAAACTGTTTTTT.

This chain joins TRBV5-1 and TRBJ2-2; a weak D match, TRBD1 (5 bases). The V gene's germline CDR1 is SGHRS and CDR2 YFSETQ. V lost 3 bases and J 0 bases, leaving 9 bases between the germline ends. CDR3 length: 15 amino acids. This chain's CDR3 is CASSYQGANTGELFF. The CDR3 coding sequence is TGCGCCAGCAGCTACCAGGGCGCGAACACCGGGGAGCTGTTTTTT.

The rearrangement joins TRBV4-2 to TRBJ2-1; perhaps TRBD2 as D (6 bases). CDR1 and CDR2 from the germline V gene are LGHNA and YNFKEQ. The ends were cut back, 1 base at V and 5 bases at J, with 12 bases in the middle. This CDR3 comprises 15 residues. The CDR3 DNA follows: TGTGCCAGCAGCCAAGGACTAGGAACTCACAATGAGCAGTTCTTC. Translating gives CASSQGLGTHNEQFF.

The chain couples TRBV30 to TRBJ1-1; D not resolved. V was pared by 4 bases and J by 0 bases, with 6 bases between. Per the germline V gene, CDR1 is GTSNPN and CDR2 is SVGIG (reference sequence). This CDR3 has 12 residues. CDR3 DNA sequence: TGTGCCTGGAACGGGTTGAACACTGAAGCTTTCTTT. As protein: CAWNGLNTEAFF. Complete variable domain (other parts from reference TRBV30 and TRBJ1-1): SQTIHQWPATLVQPVGSPLSLECTVEGTSNPNLYWYRQAAGRGLQLLFYSVGIGQISSEVPQNLSASRPQDRQFILSSKKLLLSDSGFYLCAWNGLNTEAFFGQGTRLTVV.

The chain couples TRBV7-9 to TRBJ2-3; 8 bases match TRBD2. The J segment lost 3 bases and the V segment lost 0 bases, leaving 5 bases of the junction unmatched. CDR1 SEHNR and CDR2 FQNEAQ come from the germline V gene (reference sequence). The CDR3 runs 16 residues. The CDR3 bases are TGTGCCAGCAGCTTAGCGACTAGCGTAACGACAGATACGCAGTATTTT. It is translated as CASSLATSVTTDTQYF.